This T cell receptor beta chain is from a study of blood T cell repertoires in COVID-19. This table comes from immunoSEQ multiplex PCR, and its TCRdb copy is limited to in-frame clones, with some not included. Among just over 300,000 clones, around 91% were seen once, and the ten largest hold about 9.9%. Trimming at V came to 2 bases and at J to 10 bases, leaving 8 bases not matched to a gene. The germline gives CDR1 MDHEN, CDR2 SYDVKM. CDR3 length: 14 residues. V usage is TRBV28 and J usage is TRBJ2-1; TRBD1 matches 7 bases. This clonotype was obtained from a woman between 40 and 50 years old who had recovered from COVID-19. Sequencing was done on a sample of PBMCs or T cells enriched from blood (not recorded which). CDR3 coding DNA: TGTGCCAGCAGTTTAACGGACAGGTTTTTGGAGCAGTTCTTC. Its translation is CASSLTDRFLEQFF.